Below, one T cell receptor (beta chain) is given with its context. The antigen remains undetermined. The entry originates in a study of blood T cells in healthy people across ages. Study as a whole: Per two T cells, template switching captured roughly one barcoded beta molecule. Study-level points and caveats: Not knowing donor CMV status may have confounded expanded clonotype changes.

Primed by a sample-barcoded 5' primer and a J-beta primer mix, a second PCR proceeded for 7 to 11 cycles. MiXCR was run by TCRdb on the 5' RACE reads, yielding one entry per CDR3 protein. This sample has approximately 830,000 distinct CDR3 sequences, with 55% to 65% found just once. The sequenced sample was blood. The clonotype was recovered from a man aged 30 to 39 in good health.

The CDR3: CAISGVDTEAFF. The CDR3 coding sequence is TGTGCCATCAGTGGCGTCGACACTGAAGCTTTCTTT. The rearrangement links TRBV10-3 to TRBJ1-1, with no clear D. CDR1 and CDR2 from the germline V gene are ENHRY and SYGVKD. This CDR3 has 12 residues. V was cut by 4 bases and J by 3 bases, with 6 bases left in between.